This T cell receptor beta chain was sequenced for a study of cytomegalovirus exposure and HLA in healthy donors. Donors were nominally healthy when sampled, though unrecorded immune exposures were likely. PCR primers comprised 60 Vbeta and 13 Jbeta primers. The data were produced by immunoSEQ multiplex PCR, yet TCRdb's version contains in-frame clones alone and is incomplete. The sample shows around 190,000 clones, 86% of them seen only once. Germline-derived CDR1 and CDR2 are MNHNS and SASEGT. This CDR3 contains 15 residues. Trimming at V came to 6 bases and at J to 4 bases, leaving 6 bases not matched to a gene.

The receptor comes from a woman aged 25 to 39 in good health and CMV-seronegative. Source material: PBMCs. The rearrangement uses TRBV6-1 and TRBJ2-7, with 13 bases matching TRBD2. In DNA, the CDR3 is TGTGCCAGCAGCCGAACTAGCGGGGGGGATTACGAGCAGTACTTC. Protein product: CASSRTSGGDYEQYF.